This entry lists 18 T cell receptor beta chains sequenced from one sample in a study of control samples from healthy donors and cancer patients. This table comes from immunoSEQ multiplex PCR, and its TCRdb copy is limited to in-frame clones, with some not included. The table lists about 120,000 clones, 75% to 90% of them singletons. Specimen: PBMCs. These receptors were obtained from a woman between 45 and 65 years old with colorectal cancer.

The chain joins TRBV5-1 to TRBJ1-1, with 7 nucleotides matching TRBD1. Germline V lookup: CDR1 SGHRS, CDR2 YFSETQ. The ends lost 4 bases at V and 1 base at J; junction bases unmatched: 7. The length of the CDR3 is 15 residues. The CDR3 loop reads CASSRKTGKNTEAFF. CDR3 DNA: TGCGCCAGCAGCCGGAAGACAGGGAAGAACACTGAAGCTTTCTTT.

The chain uses TRBV30 and TRBJ2-7; 9 bases agree with TRBD1. The germline gives CDR1 GTSNPN, CDR2 SVGIG (reference sequence). The V gene end was trimmed by 6 bases and the J gene end by 5 bases; junction bases not matched to a gene: 5. The CDR3 length is 12 residues. CDR3 sequence: CACSTGGDEQYF. In DNA, the CDR3 is TGTGCCTGCTCGACAGGGGGAGACGAGCAGTACTTC. The whole variable domain, filled in from reference TRBV30 and TRBJ2-7, reads SQTIHQWPATLVQPVGSPLSLECTVEGTSNPNLYWYRQAAGRGLQLLFYSVGIGQISSEVPQNLSASRPQDRQFILSSKKLLLSDSGFYLCACSTGGDEQYFGPGTRLTVT.

J is TRBJ1-1 and V is TRBV12-3 or TRBV12-4; unclear D gene. Deletions cut 6 bases from V and 2 bases from J, with 4 bases between. This CDR3 has 11 residues. The chain's CDR3 is CASSPNTEAFF. In DNA, the CDR3 is TGTGCCAGCAGCCCCAACACTGAAGCTTTCTTT.

This clone was found once. V is TRBV3-1 (or the pseudogene TRBV3-2) and J is TRBJ1-2; 11 bases match TRBD1. This CDR3 is built from 16 residues. CDR1 is LGHDT, CDR2 YNNKEL, per germline (reference sequence). The V segment lost 0 bases and the J segment 7 bases; nucleotides outside the gene matches: 7. For the CDR3, the DNA is TGTGCCAGCAGCCAAGATTCAGGACAGGGGGCGCGTGGCTACACCTTC. Protein sequence: CASSQDSGQGARGYTF.

Details on this clone: This same CDR3 is encoded by further DNA sequences in the sample. This rearrangement joins TRBV18 to TRBJ1-1, with D tentatively TRBD1 (5 bases). V lost 2 bases and J lost 8, with 9 bases in between. Germline CDR1 reads KGHSH; CDR2 reads LQKENI. The CDR3 sequence is 12 residues long. This CDR3 is CASSPGGAEAFF. The CDR3, as DNA: TGTGCCAGCTCACCAGGGGGAGCCGAAGCTTTCTTT.

The count of this clone is one. V usage is TRBV7-9 and J usage is TRBJ2-7; D is possibly TRBD1 (5 bases). Trimming removed 3 bases from V and 5 bases from J, with 17 bases in between. The germline V gene has CDR1 SEHNR and CDR2 FQNEAQ (reference sequence). The CDR3 runs 15 residues. CDR3 nucleotide sequence: TGTGCCAGCAGCTTCCCCTGGTCAGGGATCCACGAGCAGTACTTC. The encoded protein is CASSFPWSGIHEQYF.

The J gene is TRBJ1-1, the V gene TRBV6-2 or TRBV6-3; D is unresolved. In germline, CDR1 is MNHEY, CDR2 SVGEGT. Trimming shortened V by 5 bases and J by 5 bases, and 15 bases separated the two germline ends. This CDR3 spans 14 amino acids. The CDR3 DNA reads TGTGCCAGCAGTAGTTCCACTTCAAGGACTGAAGCTTTCTTT. Amino acids: CASSSSTSRTEAFF.

The chain uses TRBV28 and TRBJ2-1; D is undetermined. The germline CDR1 and CDR2 sequences are MDHEN and SYDVKM. The CDR3 runs to 12 residues. Deletions cut 11 bases from V and 12 bases from J, with 20 bases between. The CDR3 sequence is CAAETRRFGQFF. CDR3 DNA: TGTGCCGCCGAAACCCGTAGGTTCGGGCAGTTCTTC.

The chain links TRBV3-1 (or the pseudogene TRBV3-2) to TRBJ2-7; TRBD1 aligns across 7 bases. J lost 3 bases, V lost 1 base, and 3 bases had no gene match. CDR1 and CDR2 (germline): LGHDT, YNNKEL (reference sequence). The CDR3 totals 14 residues. CDR3 in DNA: TGTGCCAGCAGCCAAGGGACAGGTAACTACGAGCAGTACTTC. Amino acids: CASSQGTGNYEQYF.

V gene TRBV28 combines with J gene TRBJ2-7, with a possible D match to TRBD2 (5 bases). Germline CDR1 and CDR2: MDHEN and SYDVKM. CDR3 length: 12 residues. V was clipped by 2 bases and J by 3 bases, with 5 bases between them. This CDR3 reads CASSLGLYEQYF. In DNA form, the CDR3 reads TGTGCCAGCAGTTTAGGACTCTACGAGCAGTACTTC.

The chain joins TRBV6-5 to TRBJ1-4; the match to TRBD1 covers 7 bases. The CDR3 length is 15 residues. CDR1 MNHEY and CDR2 SVGAGI come from the germline V gene. V lost 5 bases and J lost 12; bases outside the gene matches: 15. Here the CDR3 reads CASSRDRVTPTELFF. CDR3 bases: TGTGCCAGCAGTCGCGACAGGGTTACCCCCACGGAACTGTTTTTT.

V is TRBV7-9 and J is TRBJ2-7, with D unclear. Germline V gene data show CDR1 as SEHNR and CDR2 as FQNEAQ (reference sequence). The V end was cut by 6 bases, the J end by 5 bases, with 14 bases between. This CDR3 spans 13 amino acids. CDR3 protein: CASRSRVGDEQYF. CDR3 nucleotide sequence: TGTGCCAGCAGATCCCGAGTGGGCGACGAGCAGTACTTC.

The rearrangement uses TRBV5-1 and TRBJ1-1; TRBD1 matches 8 bases. The J segment lost 7 bases and the V segment lost 0 bases, leaving 2 bases of the junction unmatched. The V gene's germline CDR1 is SGHRS and CDR2 YFSETQ. The CDR3 is 13 residues long. The CDR3 sequence is CASSLGQGSEAFF. The CDR3 DNA follows: TGCGCCAGCAGCTTGGGACAGGGGAGTGAAGCTTTCTTT.

CDR3 in amino acids: CASSSGGRREYEQYF. The CDR3 DNA follows: TGTGCCAGCAGCTCGGGCGGGCGGCGAGAATACGAGCAGTACTTC. V is TRBV5-4 and J is TRBJ2-7; tentatively, D is TRBD2 (5 bases). V shed 3 bases and J shed 4 bases, with 17 bases lying between them. The CDR3 contains 15 residues. The germline CDR1 and CDR2 sequences are SGHNT and YYREEE (reference sequence).

The genes are TRBV5-1 and TRBJ2-5; no clear D. V gave up 4 bases and J gave up 5 bases, with 9 bases separating them. The CDR3 consists of 12 residues. Germline V lookup: CDR1 SGHRS, CDR2 YFSETQ. DNA of the CDR3: TGCGCCAGCAGCGCCCCGAGGGAGACCCAGTACTTC. It yields the protein CASSAPRETQYF.

The rearrangement joins TRBV30 to TRBJ1-1; D is ambiguous. CDR3 size: 11 residues. Germline CDR1 GTSNPN, CDR2 SVGIG (reference sequence). Trimming shortened V by 0 bases and J by 2 bases, and 1 base separated the two germline ends. For the CDR3, the DNA is TGTGCCTGGAGTGTCAACACTGAAGCTTTCTTT. Its translation: CAWSVNTEAFF.

V is TRBV5-1 and J is TRBJ1-2; TRBD1 aligns across 10 bases. Germline V CDR1 and CDR2: SGHRS, YFSETQ. Trimming removed 3 bases from V and 3 bases from J; junction bases left unmatched: 2. The CDR3 is 14 residues long. CDR3 bases: TGCGCCAGCAGCTCCGGGACAGGGGACTATGGCTACACCTTC. It specifies CASSSGTGDYGYTF.

This chain links TRBV18 with TRBJ2-3; 10 positions agree with TRBD1. The V segment lost 4 bases and the J segment 3 bases; nucleotides outside the gene matches: 4. CDR1 KGHSH and CDR2 LQKENI come from the germline V gene. The CDR3 spans 15 residues. CDR3 nucleotides: TGTGCCAGCTCACAACCGGGACAGGGGACAGATACGCAGTATTTT. Translation gives CASSQPGQGTDTQYF. The full variable domain, completed using reference TRBV18 and TRBJ2-3, is NAGVMQNPRHLVRRRGQEARLRCSPMKGHSHVYWYRQLPEEGLKFMVYLQKENIIDESGMPKERFSAEFPKEGPSILRIQQVVRGDSAAYFCASSQPGQGTDTQYFGPGTRLTVL.